The next 30 T cell receptor beta chains were all read from a single sample in a study of blood T cell repertoires in COVID-19. Sequencing used immunoSEQ multiplex PCR; TCRdb keeps in-frame clones, though not all of them. The sample includes under 70,000 clones, more than 75% seen only once; the top ten take roughly 6.5%. What was sequenced was peripheral blood. The receptor source for this set is a woman between 55 and 75 years old with COVID-19, enrolled during active disease.

V is TRBV27 and J is TRBJ1-2; 9 positions match TRBD1. The length of the CDR3 is 13 residues. The junction had 6 bases not matched to a gene; V was cut back by 6 bases and J by 7 bases. In germline, CDR1 is MNHEY, CDR2 SMNVEV (reference sequence). The CDR3 loop reads CASSPQGARGYTF. In nucleotides, the CDR3 is TGTGCCAGCAGCCCACAGGGGGCGCGTGGCTACACCTTC.

This clone has a single count. The CDR3 is CAWSGDSGSYTGELFF. The CDR3 bases are TGTGCCTGGAGTGGAGATAGCGGGAGTTATACCGGGGAGCTGTTTTTT. The chain has TRBV30 and TRBJ2-2, with TRBD2 matching over 9 bases. V was pared by 1 base and J by 5 bases, with 8 bases of the junction left unmatched. Germline V gene sequence: CDR1 GTSNPN, CDR2 SVGIG (reference sequence). The CDR3 totals 16 residues.

The CDR3 protein is CASSVAGTGNTIYF. The CDR3 DNA reads TGTGCCAGCAGTGTCGCAGGGACTGGAAACACCATATATTTT. The chain uses TRBV2 and TRBJ1-3; D possibly corresponds to TRBD1 (5 bases). V lost 4 bases, J lost 2 bases, and 9 bases lay in between. Per the germline V gene, CDR1 is SNHLY and CDR2 is FYNNEI. This CDR3 is 14 amino acids long.

The V and J genes are TRBV28 and TRBJ2-7, with D possibly TRBD2 on 6 matching bases. V was shortened by 4 bases and J by 0 bases, with 13 bases between the two germline ends. Germline CDR1 is MDHEN and CDR2 is SYDVKM. The CDR3 loop spans 15 amino acids. As DNA, the CDR3 is TGTGCCAGCAGTTCCGGGAGCATTACCTCCTACGAGCAGTACTTC. Protein: CASSSGSITSYEQYF.

J is TRBJ2-7 and V is TRBV6-5; perhaps TRBD1 as D (5 bases). V was clipped by 7 bases and J by 6 bases, with 13 bases between them. CDR1 and CDR2 from the germline V gene are MNHEY and SVGAGI. CDR3 length: 12 amino acids. CDR3: CASTLWGSEQYF. CDR3 coding DNA: TGTGCCAGCACCCTATGGGGCAGCGAGCAGTACTTC.

V and J are TRBV5-1 and TRBJ2-7, with D possibly TRBD2 on 6 matching bases. The CDR3 is 14 residues long. Trimming took 2 bases from V and 3 from J, leaving 12 bases between them. Germline V lookup: CDR1 SGHRS, CDR2 YFSETQ. DNA for the CDR3: TGCGCCAGCAGCTTACCGGGAGAACTCTACGAGCAGTACTTC. Amino acids: CASSLPGELYEQYF. Together with reference TRBV5-1 and TRBJ2-7, the CDR3 gives the full variable domain: KAGVTQTPRYLIKTRGQQVTLSCSPISGHRSVSWYQQTPGQGLQFLFEYFSETQRNKGNFPGRFSGRQFSNSRSEMNVSTLELGDSALYLCASSLPGELYEQYFGPGTRLTVT.

The CDR3 is CASSFPGTSVLQEPKEETQYF. The CDR3 DNA is TGTGCCAGCAGTTTCCCCGGGACTAGCGTACTACAAGAACCAAAGGAAGAGACCCAGTACTTC. V usage is TRBV28 and J usage is TRBJ2-5; 10 bases fit TRBD2. V trimming: 3 bases; J trimming: 3 bases; junction bases outside the gene matches: 22. The CDR3 covers 21 residues. Germline V gene sequence: CDR1 MDHEN, CDR2 SYDVKM.

This clone was detected only a few times. This sequence joins TRBV19 and TRBJ2-1; TRBD1 matches 8 bases. This CDR3 has 14 residues. CDR1 and CDR2 (germline): LNHDA, SQIVND (reference sequence). Germline trimming cut 8 bases from V and 6 bases from J; bases unmatched to any gene: 9. The CDR3 DNA follows: TGTGCCAGTTCACCAGGGGGCTTGATCAATGAGCAGTTCTTC. Protein: CASSPGGLINEQFF.

The V gene is TRBV24-1, the J gene TRBJ2-3, with TRBD1 matching 10 bases. The CDR3 length is 13 residues. V was pared by 4 bases and J by 9 bases, with 3 bases of the junction left unmatched. Germline V gene data show CDR1 as KGHDR and CDR2 as SFDVKD. CDR3 amino acids: CATSDRDRGTQYF. The CDR3 region has the DNA TGTGCCACCAGTGACCGGGACAGGGGAACGCAGTATTTT.

The CDR3: CASSLGTGVSPTDTQYF. The CDR3 DNA follows: TGTGCCAGCAGCTTAGGGACAGGGGTTTCCCCGACAGATACGCAGTATTTT. The rearrangement joins TRBV7-9 to TRBJ2-3, with 9 positions matching TRBD1. This CDR3 contains 17 residues. V shed 1 base, J shed 3 bases, and the junction held 8 bases outside the gene matches. Germline CDR1 is SEHNR and CDR2 is FQNEAQ (reference sequence).

The CDR3 loop is CASSPARTGTGELFF. CDR3 sequence (DNA): TGTGCCAGCAGCCCAGCTCGGACAGGCACCGGGGAGCTGTTTTTT. The rearrangement links TRBV5-4 to TRBJ2-2; 7 bases fit TRBD1. Germline values: CDR1 SGHNT, CDR2 YYREEE (reference sequence). The CDR3 is made up of 15 amino acids. The V segment lost 4 bases and the J segment 4 bases; nucleotides outside the gene matches: 7.

This chain uses TRBV5-8 with TRBJ2-7; a possible D gene is TRBD2 (7 bases). From germline, CDR1 is SGHTS and CDR2 YDEGEE. The CDR3 contains 15 residues. V lost 0 bases to trimming and J lost 4 bases, with 14 bases between them. CDR3 amino acids: CASSLGGGASYEQYF. The DNA for the CDR3 is TGTGCCAGCAGCTTGGGGGGGGGCGCTTCATACGAGCAGTACTTC.

The CDR3 coding sequence is TGTGCCACCAGTGAACGGGGACTAGCCTACAATGAGCAGTTCTTC. Residues: CATSERGLAYNEQFF. The chain is built from TRBV24-1 and TRBJ2-1; 8 nucleotides match TRBD2. The CDR3 extends over 15 amino acids. V trimming: 4 bases; J trimming: 2 bases; junction bases outside the gene matches: 3. The V gene's germline CDR1 is KGHDR and CDR2 SFDVKD.

This clone was observed a single time. The chain links TRBV12-3 or TRBV12-4 to TRBJ1-1; D ambiguous. CDR3 size: 12 residues. Trimming took 0 bases from V and 6 from J, leaving 5 bases between them. The CDR3 DNA reads TGTGCCAGCAGTTTAGCGTATGCTGAAGCTTTCTTT. It encodes CASSLAYAEAFF.

The V and J genes are TRBV15 and TRBJ2-7, with a tentative D call TRBD1 (8 bases). The CDR3 extends over 16 amino acids. The germline V gene encodes CDR1 LNHNV and CDR2 YYDKDF (reference sequence). V lost 0 bases and J lost 5, with 17 bases in between. CDR3 sequence reads: CATSRDRRTGRDEQYF. The CDR3 bases are TGTGCCACCAGCAGAGATCGTCGGACAGGGAGGGACGAGCAGTACTTC.

The chain employs TRBV10-1 and TRBJ1-6; D not certain. CDR3 size: 13 residues. Per germline, CDR1 WNHNN and CDR2 SYGVQD (reference sequence). Trimming left V 8 bases short and J 6 bases short, with 11 bases between. Here the CDR3 DNA reads TGCGCCAGCGGGGAGACACTTAATTCACCCCTCCACTTT. This encodes CASGETLNSPLHF.

The V gene is TRBV11-3, the J gene TRBJ2-4, with 10 bases identical to TRBD2. Germline lookup yields CDR1 SGHNT and CDR2 YENEEA. The V gene end was trimmed by 5 bases and the J gene end by 1 base; junction bases not matched to a gene: 8. The CDR3 is 17 residues long. The CDR3 is CASSRGTSALAKNIQYF. As DNA, the CDR3 is TGTGCCAGCAGCCGAGGGACTAGCGCGTTGGCCAAAAACATTCAGTACTTC.

This chain links TRBV7-9 with TRBJ2-2, with TRBD1 matching 12 bases. Unmatched junction bases numbered 3, after V lost 4 bases and J lost 6 bases. The CDR3 loop spans 15 amino acids. Germline V gene sequence: CDR1 SEHNR, CDR2 FQNEAQ (reference sequence). CDR3 bases: TGTGCCAGCAGCTGGGACAGGGGGCTGCCCGGGGAGCTGTTTTTT. The encoded protein is CASSWDRGLPGELFF.

This chain uses TRBV2 with TRBJ2-1; the D gene is possibly TRBD1 (5 bases). CDR1 and CDR2 (germline): SNHLY, FYNNEI. Trimming left V 6 bases short and J 10 bases short, with 13 bases between. The CDR3 is 12 amino acids. The CDR3 nucleotides read TGTGCCAGCAGGATTACAGGTCCGGAGCAGTTCTTC. It encodes CASRITGPEQFF.

This clone was detected once. The gene calls are TRBV27 and TRBJ1-5; weak D call: TRBD1 (6 bases). V gave up 6 bases and J gave up 0 bases, with 6 bases separating them. CDR1 is MNHEY and CDR2 is SMNVEV in the germline V gene (reference sequence). This CDR3 is built from 13 residues. CDR3 sequence: CASRGGSNQPQHF. DNA for the CDR3: TGTGCCAGCAGAGGGGGTAGCAATCAGCCCCAGCATTTT.

This clone turned up a few times. The chain couples TRBV5-1 to TRBJ2-3, with 10 bases matching TRBD2. Germline V gives CDR1 SGHRS, CDR2 YFSETQ. V lost 4 bases, J lost 7 bases, and 12 bases stayed unmatched. This CDR3 is 16 amino acids long. This chain's CDR3 is CASSPRLAGVLYTQYF. CDR3 DNA sequence: TGCGCCAGCAGCCCCAGACTAGCGGGCGTGCTGTATACGCAGTATTTT.

This chain links TRBV29-1 with TRBJ2-7, with unresolved D. The CDR3 runs 13 residues. V lost 3 bases and J lost 0, with 9 bases in between. Looked up from germline, CDR1 is SQVTM and CDR2 is ANQGSEA. CDR3 sequence (DNA): TGCAGCGTTGACACAGAAGCCTCCTACGAGCAGTACTTC. It translates to CSVDTEASYEQYF.

This clone has a single count. The junction departs from germline at one end; a sequencing error may be responsible. The V and J genes are TRBV6-5 and TRBJ2-1; 13 bases align to TRBD2. Germline values: CDR1 MNHEY, CDR2 SVGAGI. CDR3 length: 14 residues. The CDR3 coding sequence is TGCAAGAGTAGCCGACTAGCGGGAGGAAGTGAGCAGTTCTTC. Translation: CKSSRLAGGSEQFF.

By frequency in the sample, this clone is medium-sized (0.01 to 0.1%). This sequence joins TRBV7-9 and TRBJ1-3; 9 positions match TRBD1. The CDR3 covers 14 residues. V was clipped by 3 bases and J by 4 bases; unmatched bases: 1. Germline V gene lookup returns CDR1 SEHNR and CDR2 FQNEAQ (reference sequence). CDR3 sequence reads: CASSLGTGGNTIYF. As DNA, the CDR3 is TGTGCCAGCAGCTTGGGGACAGGGGGAAACACCATATATTTT.

CDR3 DNA sequence: TGTGCCAGCAGCGTATCAGGGATCACCGGGGAGCTGTTTTTT. Translated: CASSVSGITGELFF. The chain joins TRBV9 to TRBJ2-2; D is perhaps TRBD1 (5 bases). Germline V CDR1 and CDR2: SGDLS, YYNGEE. There are 14 residues in the CDR3. Between the trimmed V and J ends, which lost 1 base and 4 bases, there was a span of 8 bases.

The chain employs TRBV19 and TRBJ1-2; 7 bases line up with TRBD1. After removal of 9 bases from V and 8 bases from J, the junction contained 18 bases not matched to a gene. This CDR3 comprises 15 residues. Germline V gene data show CDR1 as LNHDA and CDR2 as SQIVND (reference sequence). CDR3: CASQGGAPVVRGYTF. As DNA, the CDR3 is TGTGCCAGCCAGGGGGGCGCGCCCGTAGTCAGGGGCTACACCTTC.

The chain carries TRBV27 and TRBJ2-3, with TRBD1 matching over 9 bases. V was clipped by 3 bases and J by 3 bases; unmatched bases: 4. The CDR3 contains 15 residues. Looked up from germline, CDR1 is MNHEY and CDR2 is SMNVEV (reference sequence). CDR3 sequence reads: CASSLGQGWTDTQYF. CDR3 nucleotide sequence: TGTGCCAGCAGTTTGGGACAGGGCTGGACAGATACGCAGTATTTT.

The genes are TRBV6-5 and TRBJ2-7; weak D call: TRBD1 (6 bases). From germline, CDR1 is MNHEY and CDR2 SVGAGI. V was trimmed by 7 bases and J by 4 bases, leaving 14 bases between them. CDR3 size: 13 residues. This CDR3 is CASNRDKWYEQYF. The CDR3 nucleotides are TGTGCCAGCAATAGGGACAAATGGTACGAGCAGTACTTC.

The chain uses TRBV19 and TRBJ2-2; D not resolved. The V gene's germline CDR1 is LNHDA and CDR2 SQIVND (reference sequence). The CDR3 contains 14 residues. Trimming left V 1 base short and J 1 base short, with 4 bases between. The CDR3 reads CASSIAENTGELFF. CDR3 nucleotides: TGTGCCAGTAGTATAGCAGAGAACACCGGGGAGCTGTTTTTT.

The V and J genes are TRBV7-9 and TRBJ2-4; D unresolved. This CDR3 region has 16 residues. V gave up 5 bases and J gave up 0 bases, with 14 bases separating them. CDR1 is SEHNR and CDR2 is FQNEAQ in the germline V gene (reference sequence). In DNA, the CDR3 is TGTGCCAGCAGCCCGGCCGTTGGGCTAGCCAAAAACATTCAGTACTTC. Protein sequence: CASSPAVGLAKNIQYF.